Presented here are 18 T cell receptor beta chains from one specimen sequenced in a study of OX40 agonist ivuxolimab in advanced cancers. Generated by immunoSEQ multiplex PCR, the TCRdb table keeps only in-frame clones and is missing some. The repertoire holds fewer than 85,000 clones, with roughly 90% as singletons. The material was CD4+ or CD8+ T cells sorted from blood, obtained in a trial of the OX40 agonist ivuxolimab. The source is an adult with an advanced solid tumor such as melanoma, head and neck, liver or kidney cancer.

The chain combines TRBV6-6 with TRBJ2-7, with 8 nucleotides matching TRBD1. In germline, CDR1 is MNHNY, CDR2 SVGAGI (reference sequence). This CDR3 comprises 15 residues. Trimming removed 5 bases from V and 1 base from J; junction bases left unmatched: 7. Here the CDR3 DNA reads TGTGCCAGCAGTCGATCCGGGACAGGTTCCTACGAGCAGTACTTC. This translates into CASSRSGTGSYEQYF.

The CDR3 loop is CASSQEWGLTGGEKLFF. DNA for the CDR3: TGCGCCAGCAGCCAAGAATGGGGATTGACAGGGGGGGAAAAACTGTTTTTT. The chain is built from TRBV4-3 and TRBJ1-4; 9 bases line up with TRBD1. The CDR3 runs to 17 residues. CDR1 LGHNA and CDR2 YSLEER come from the germline V gene. V was pared by 0 bases and J by 8 bases, with 10 bases of the junction left unmatched.

The CDR3 nucleotides are TGTGCCAGCAGGTCGGACGGGACTAACTATGGCTACACCTTC. As protein: CASRSDGTNYGYTF. The rearrangement links TRBV6-5 to TRBJ1-2; D remains ambiguous. The CDR3 spans 14 residues. Germline CDR1 reads MNHEY; CDR2 reads SVGAGI. V shed 6 bases and J shed 0 bases, with 11 bases lying between them.

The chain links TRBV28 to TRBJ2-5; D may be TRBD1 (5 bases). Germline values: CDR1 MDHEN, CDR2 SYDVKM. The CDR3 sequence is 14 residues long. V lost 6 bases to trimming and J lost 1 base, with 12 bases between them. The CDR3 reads CASSDDSTQETQYF. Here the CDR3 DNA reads TGTGCCAGCAGCGACGACAGTACCCAAGAGACCCAGTACTTC.

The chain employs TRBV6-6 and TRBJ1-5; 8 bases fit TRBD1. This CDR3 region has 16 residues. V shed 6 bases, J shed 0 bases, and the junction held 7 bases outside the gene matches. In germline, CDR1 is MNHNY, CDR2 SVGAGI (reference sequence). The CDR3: CASSDAGTGSNQPQHF. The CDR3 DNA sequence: TGTGCCAGCAGCGATGCCGGGACAGGTAGCAATCAGCCCCAGCATTTT.

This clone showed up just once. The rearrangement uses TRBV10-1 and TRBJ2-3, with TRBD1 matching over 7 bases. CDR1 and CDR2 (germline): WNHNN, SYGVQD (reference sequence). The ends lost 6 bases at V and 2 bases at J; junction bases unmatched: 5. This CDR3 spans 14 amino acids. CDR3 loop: CASSTGQHTDTQYF. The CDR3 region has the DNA TGCGCCAGCAGCACGGGACAGCACACAGATACGCAGTATTTT.

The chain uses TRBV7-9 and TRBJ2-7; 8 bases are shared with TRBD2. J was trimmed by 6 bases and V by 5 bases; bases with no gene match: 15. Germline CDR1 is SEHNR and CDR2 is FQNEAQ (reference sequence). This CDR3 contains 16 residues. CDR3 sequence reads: CASSQTSGWALGEQYF. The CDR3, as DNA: TGTGCCAGCAGCCAAACTAGCGGATGGGCCCTCGGCGAGCAGTACTTC.

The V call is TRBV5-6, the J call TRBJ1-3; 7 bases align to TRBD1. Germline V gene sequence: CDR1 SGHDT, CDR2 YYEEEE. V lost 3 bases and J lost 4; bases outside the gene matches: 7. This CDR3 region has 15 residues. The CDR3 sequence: CASSSDRVPGNTIYF. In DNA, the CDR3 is TGTGCCAGCAGCTCCGACAGGGTCCCAGGAAACACCATATATTTT.

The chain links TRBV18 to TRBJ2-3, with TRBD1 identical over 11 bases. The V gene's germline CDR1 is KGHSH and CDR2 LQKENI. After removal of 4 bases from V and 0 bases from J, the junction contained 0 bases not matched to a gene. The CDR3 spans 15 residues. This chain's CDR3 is CASSRDRGSTDTQYF. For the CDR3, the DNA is TGTGCCAGCTCACGGGACAGGGGGAGCACAGATACGCAGTATTTT.

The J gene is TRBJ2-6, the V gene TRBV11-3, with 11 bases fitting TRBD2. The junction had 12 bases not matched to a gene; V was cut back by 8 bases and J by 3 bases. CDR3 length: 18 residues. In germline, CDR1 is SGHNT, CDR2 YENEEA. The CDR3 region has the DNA TGTGCCAGCCAAGCAACTAGCGGGAGTGTCTATGGGGCCAACGTCCTGACTTTC. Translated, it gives CASQATSGSVYGANVLTF.

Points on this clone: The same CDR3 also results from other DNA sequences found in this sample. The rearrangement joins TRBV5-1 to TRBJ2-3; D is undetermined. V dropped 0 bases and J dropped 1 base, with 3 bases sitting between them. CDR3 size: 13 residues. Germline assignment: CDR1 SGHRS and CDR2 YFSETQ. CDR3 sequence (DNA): TGCGCCAGCAGCTTGGGGGGCACAGATACGCAGTATTTT. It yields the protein CASSLGGTDTQYF.

The CDR3 nucleotides read TGTGCCACCAGCAGAGATCCAGGGGGGGTCTACGAGCAGTACTTC. It yields the protein CATSRDPGGVYEQYF. The V and J genes are TRBV15 and TRBJ2-7; D may match TRBD1 or TRBD2 (7 bases each). The V end was cut by 0 bases, the J end by 3 bases, with 12 bases between. This CDR3 contains 15 residues. CDR1 LNHNV and CDR2 YYDKDF come from the germline V gene (reference sequence).

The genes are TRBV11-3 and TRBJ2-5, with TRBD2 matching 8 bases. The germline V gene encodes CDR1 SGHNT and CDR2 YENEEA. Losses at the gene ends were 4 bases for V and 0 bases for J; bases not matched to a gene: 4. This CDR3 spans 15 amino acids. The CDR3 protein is CASSSQTSDQETQYF. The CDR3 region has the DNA TGTGCCAGCAGCTCCCAGACTAGCGACCAAGAGACCCAGTACTTC. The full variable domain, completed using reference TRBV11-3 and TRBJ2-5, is EAGVVQSPRYKIIEKKQPVAFWCNPISGHNTLYWYLQNLGQGPELLIRYENEEAVDDSQLPKDRFSAERLKGVDSTLKIQPAELGDSAVYLCASSSQTSDQETQYFGPGTRLLVL.

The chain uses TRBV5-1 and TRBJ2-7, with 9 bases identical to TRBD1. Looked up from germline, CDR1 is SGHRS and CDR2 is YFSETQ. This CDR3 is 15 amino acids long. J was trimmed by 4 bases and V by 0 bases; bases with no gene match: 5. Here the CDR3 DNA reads TGCGCCAGCAGCTTGGCCGGGACAGGGTTATACGAGCAGTACTTC. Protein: CASSLAGTGLYEQYF.

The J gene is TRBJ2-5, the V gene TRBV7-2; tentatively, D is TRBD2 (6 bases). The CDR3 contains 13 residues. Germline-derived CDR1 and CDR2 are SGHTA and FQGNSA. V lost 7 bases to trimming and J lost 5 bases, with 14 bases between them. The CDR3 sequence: CASNLATGETQYF. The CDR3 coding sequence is TGTGCCAGCAATCTAGCGACTGGGGAGACCCAGTACTTC.

CDR3 DNA: TGTGCCTGGAGTGTACAGAGGTTTACGCAGTATTTT. Translating it yields CAWSVQRFTQYF. This chain connects TRBV30 to TRBJ2-3; unclear D gene. CDR1 GTSNPN and CDR2 SVGIG come from the germline V gene (reference sequence). The germline V and J ends were trimmed by 0 bases and 8 bases, with 9 bases remaining between them. The CDR3 is made up of 12 amino acids.

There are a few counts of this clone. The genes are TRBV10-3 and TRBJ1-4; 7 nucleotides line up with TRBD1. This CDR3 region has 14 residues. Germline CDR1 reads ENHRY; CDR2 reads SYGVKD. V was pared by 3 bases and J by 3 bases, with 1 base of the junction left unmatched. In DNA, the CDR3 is TGTGCCATCAGTGAAACAGGGGCTAATGAAAAACTGTTTTTT. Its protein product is CAISETGANEKLFF.

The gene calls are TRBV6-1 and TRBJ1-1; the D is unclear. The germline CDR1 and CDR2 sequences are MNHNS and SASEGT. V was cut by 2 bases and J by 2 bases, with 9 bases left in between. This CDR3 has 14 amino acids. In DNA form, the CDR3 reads TGTGCCAGCAGTGAAAAGGTGATAAACACTGAAGCTTTCTTT. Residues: CASSEKVINTEAFF.